Described below is a single T cell receptor beta chain sequence and its context. Its ends do not fully match the called genes, so a read error is possible. This record belongs to a study of metastatic and nonmetastatic thyroid tumors. Study summary: From malignant and benign thyroid patients, repertoires in blood and in tumor or nodule tissue were compared.

TCRdb re-analyzed the PCR reads using MiXCR. The repertoire holds around 28,000 clones, with 10% to 15% as singletons. The CDR3 runs 14 residues. Germline V lookup: CDR1 LNHDA, CDR2 SQIVND (reference sequence). No treatment had been given to any patient before thyroid surgery. The gene calls are TRBV19 and TRBJ2-1, with TRBD2 as a possible D gene (6 bases). The sample taken for sequencing was blood. The source is a female donor with papillary thyroid cancer or a benign thyroid nodule (not recorded which). Some clones in this sample may be carry-over from other donors' samples. The CDR3 region has the DNA TGTGCCAGTAGTATAGGGGGAGGCTCAAATGGGCAGTTCTTC. This translates into CASSIGGGSNGQFF.